Listed below are T cell receptor beta chains from one sample, sequenced in a study of T cells in Graves' hyperthyroidism and ophthalmopathy. TCRdb redid the calling of the multiplex PCR reads with MiXCR, one entry per CDR3 protein. The table includes hundreds of thousands of distinct CDR3 sequences, 13% to 15% detected once. The sample taken for sequencing was blood. These receptors came from a woman aged 35 to 49 with Graves' hyperthyroidism. Both conserved end residues are part of each CDR3. D genes are given only for firm matches. Not all rows give a size; the values are once, few, many and, for expanded clones, a class.

j_gene | v_gene | d_gene | abundance | CDR3aa | CDR3nt
TRBJ1-3 | TRBV11-2 | - | once | CASSGGGESGNTIYF | TGTGCCAGCAGCGGAGGTGGGGAGTCTGGAAACACCATATATTTT
TRBJ2-7 | TRBV5-1 | TRBD2 | - | CASSRPSPGLAGGSNEQYF | TGCGCCAGCAGCCGCCCATCTCCGGGACTAGCGGGAGGAAGCAACGAGCAGTACTTC
TRBJ2-7 | TRBV27 | - | many | CASSLYYGGGDYEQYF | TGTGCCAGCAGTTTATATTATGGAGGGGGTGACTACGAGCAGTACTTC
TRBJ1-1 | TRBV7-2 | - | many | CASNKIGGGFTEAFF | TGTGCCAGCAACAAAATAGGGGGGGGCTTTACTGAAGCTTTCTTT
TRBJ2-1 | TRBV4-1 | TRBD2 | few | CASSQKERELDNEQFF | TGCGCCAGCAGCCAAAAGGAGCGGGAGCTCGACAATGAGCAGTTCTTC
TRBJ2-3 | TRBV5-1 | TRBD2 | many | CASSLVLTSGRLPSTDTQYF | TGCGCCAGCAGCTTGGTCCTGACTAGCGGGAGACTCCCTAGCACAGATACGCAGTATTTT
TRBJ1-1 | TRBV19 | TRBD1 | few | CASSSTGRMNTEAFF | TGTGCCAGTAGTTCGACAGGGAGAATGAACACTGAAGCTTTCTTT
TRBJ1-5 | TRBV28 | - | many | CASSSSGSNIGQPQHF | TGTGCCAGCAGTTCGTCCGGATCGAACATCGGCCAGCCCCAGCATTTT
TRBJ1-5 | TRBV4-2 | - | - | CASSQGQRNQPQHF | TGTGCCAGCAGCCAAGGACAGCGAAATCAGCCCCAGCATTTT
TRBJ2-1 | TRBV20-1 | - | - | CSASLGTRSYNEQFF | TGCAGTGCTAGTCTCGGCACTAGGTCCTACAATGAGCAGTTCTTC
TRBJ2-1 | TRBV2 | TRBD1 | - | CASSQVQGAYNEQFF | TGCGCCAGCAGCCAAGTCCAGGGGGCTTACAATGAGCAGTTCTTC
TRBJ2-3 | TRBV20-1 | TRBD2 | many | CSATGLAEDTQYF | TGCAGTGCTACGGGACTAGCGGAAGATACGCAGTATTTT
TRBJ1-3 | TRBV12-3/TRBV12-4 | - | - | CASSSDSYSGNTIYF | TGTGCCAGCAGTTCGGACAGCTACTCTGGAAACACCATATATTTT
TRBJ2-2 | TRBV11-2 | TRBD2 | many | CASSFYGLAGVANTGELFF | TGTGCCAGCAGCTTTTACGGACTAGCGGGAGTCGCGAACACCGGGGAGCTGTTTTTT
TRBJ2-1 | TRBV7-2 | - | many | CASSLVSNYNEQFF | TGTGCCAGCAGCTTAGTGTCTAACTACAATGAGCAGTTCTTC
TRBJ2-3 | TRBV5-1 | - | - | CASSLVSPGSSTDTQYF | TGCGCCAGCAGCTTGGTTTCGCCGGGATCTAGCACAGATACGCAGTATTTT
TRBJ2-5 | TRBV2 | - | many | CASRNRGGRETQYF | TGTGCCAGCAGGAACAGGGGAGGACGAGAGACCCAGTACTTC
TRBJ2-4 | TRBV7-8 | - | many | CASSLSPGLGIQYF | TGTGCCAGCAGCTTAAGTCCGGGATTGGGCATTCAGTACTTC
TRBJ2-5 | TRBV5-1 | - | many | CASSSRTGETQYF | TGCGCCAGCAGCTCGAGAACAGGGGAGACCCAGTACTTC
TRBJ2-7 | TRBV7-2 | TRBD2 | - | CASSGGGSSYEQYF | TGTGCCAGCTCCGGGGGGGGCTCCTCCTACGAGCAGTACTTC
TRBJ2-3 | TRBV27 | TRBD2 | many | CASSRYQLAGITDTQYF | TGTGCCAGCAGCCGATACCAACTAGCGGGCATAACAGATACGCAGTATTTT
TRBJ2-1 | TRBV5-6 | - | few | CTSSFVLSSYNEQFF | TGTACCAGCAGCTTCGTCCTCAGCTCCTACAATGAGCAGTTCTTC
TRBJ1-3 | TRBV6-2/TRBV6-3 | - | - | CASSRDFINTIYF | TGTGCCAGCAGTCGGGACTTTATAAACACCATATATTTT
TRBJ2-5 | TRBV20-1 | TRBD2 | - | CSAESGTSGSSGQETQYF | TGCAGTGCCGAATCCGGGACTAGCGGGAGCTCCGGACAAGAGACCCAGTACTTC
TRBJ2-1 | TRBV6-1 | - | - | CASSEDRVRDGRYNEQFF | TGTGCCAGCAGTGAAGATAGAGTACGGGACGGCCGGTACAATGAGCAGTTCTTC
TRBJ2-2 | TRBV19 | TRBD2 | few | CASSSQAGGPAGELFF | TGTGCCAGTAGTTCTCAAGCGGGAGGGCCCGCCGGGGAGCTGTTTTTT